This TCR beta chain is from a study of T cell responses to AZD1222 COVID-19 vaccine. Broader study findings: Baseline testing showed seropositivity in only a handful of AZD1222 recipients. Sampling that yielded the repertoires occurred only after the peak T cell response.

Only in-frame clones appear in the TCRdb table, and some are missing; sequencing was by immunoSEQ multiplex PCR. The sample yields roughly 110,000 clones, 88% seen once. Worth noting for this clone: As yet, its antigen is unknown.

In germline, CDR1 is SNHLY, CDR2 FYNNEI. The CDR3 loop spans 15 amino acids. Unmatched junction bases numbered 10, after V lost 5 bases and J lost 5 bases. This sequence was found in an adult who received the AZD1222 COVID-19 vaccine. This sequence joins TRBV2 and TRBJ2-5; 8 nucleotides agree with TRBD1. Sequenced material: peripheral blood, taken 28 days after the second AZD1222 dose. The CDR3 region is CASSPRTGKGETQYF. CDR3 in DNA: TGTGCCAGCAGTCCTCGGACAGGGAAGGGGGAGACCCAGTACTTC.